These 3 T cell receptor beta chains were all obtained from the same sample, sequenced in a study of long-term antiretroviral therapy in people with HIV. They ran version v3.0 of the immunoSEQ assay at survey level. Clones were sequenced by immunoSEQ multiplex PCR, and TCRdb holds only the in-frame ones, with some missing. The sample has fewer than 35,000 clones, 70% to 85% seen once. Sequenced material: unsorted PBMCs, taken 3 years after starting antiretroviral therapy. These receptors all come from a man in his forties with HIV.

The DNA of the CDR3 is TGTGCCAGCAGTTTATACCCAAGGAGCTCCTACGAGCAGTACTTC. It is translated as CASSLYPRSSYEQYF. This chain links TRBV27 with TRBJ2-7, with D uncertain. Trimming left V 1 base short and J 0 bases short, with 10 bases between. This CDR3 comprises 15 residues. The germline gives CDR1 MNHEY, CDR2 SMNVEV (reference sequence).

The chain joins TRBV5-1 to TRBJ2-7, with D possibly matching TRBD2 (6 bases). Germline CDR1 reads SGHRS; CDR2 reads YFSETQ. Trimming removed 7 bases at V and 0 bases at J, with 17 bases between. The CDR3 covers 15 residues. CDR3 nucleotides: TGCGCCAGCGCCCTAGGAGGGCACAGCTCCTACGAGCAGTACTTC. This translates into CASALGGHSSYEQYF.

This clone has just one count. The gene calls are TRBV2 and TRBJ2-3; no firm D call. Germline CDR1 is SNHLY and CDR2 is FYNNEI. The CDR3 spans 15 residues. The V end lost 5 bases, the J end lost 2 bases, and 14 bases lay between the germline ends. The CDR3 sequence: CASSPIDDPTDTQYF. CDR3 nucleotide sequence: TGTGCCAGCAGTCCGATAGATGACCCCACAGATACGCAGTATTTT.